This T cell receptor (beta chain) was recovered during a study of blood T cell repertoires in COVID-19. Study-wide context: Samples came from the United States, Italy and Spain, spanning acute and convalescent COVID-19. The cDNA or gDNA used as material had been derived from T cells, B-cell-depleted T cells, or PBMCs.

In its sample, this clone was seen a few times. Original analysis: Researchers report that nucleated cell counts were estimated from reference gene primer amplification. Method: immunoSEQ multiplex PCR; TCRdb's copy keeps in-frame clones and lacks some. That table furnishes V, J and clone size, whereas the DNA furnished D and trimming. This table holds 140,000 to 150,000 clones, roughly 88% found once. The CDR3 totals 16 residues. Losses at the gene ends were 3 bases for V and 8 bases for J; bases not matched to a gene: 9. Germline CDR1 and CDR2: LNHDA and SQIVND (reference sequence). Seattle patients were enrolled while actively infected and followed longitudinally.

The source material was peripheral blood. V is TRBV19 and J is TRBJ1-5; 11 bases agree with TRBD1. The receptor comes from a woman aged 55-70 years with COVID-19, enrolled during active disease. The CDR3 protein is CASSIIRDRGLKPQHF. CDR3 nucleotide sequence: TGTGCCAGTAGTATCATCCGGGACAGGGGGTTAAAGCCCCAGCATTTT.